This entry lists 5 T cell receptor beta chains sequenced from one sample in a study of T cell changes during pregnancy in multiple sclerosis. The data were produced by immunoSEQ multiplex PCR, yet TCRdb's version contains in-frame clones alone and is incomplete. The data show roughly 80,000 clones, around 92% seen once. The specimen was peripheral blood, collected before pregnancy. All receptors come from a female donor with multiple sclerosis, enrolled in a pregnancy study.

The table lists this clone with a count of one. The gene calls are TRBV5-1 and TRBJ2-7; the D gene is possibly TRBD2 (5 bases). CDR3 length: 13 residues. CDR1 and CDR2 from the germline V gene are SGHRS and YFSETQ. Trimming removed 5 bases at V and 0 bases at J, with 9 bases between. The CDR3 protein is CASRPRDSYEQYF. The CDR3 DNA reads as TGCGCCAGCAGGCCCCGGGACTCCTACGAGCAGTACTTC.

CDR3 in amino acids: CASSPTMNTEAFF. The CDR3 nucleotides are TGTGCCAGCAGTCCCACAATGAACACTGAAGCTTTCTTT. The rearrangement uses TRBV27 and TRBJ1-1, with D unclear. This CDR3 comprises 13 residues. The germline V and J ends were trimmed by 5 bases and 0 bases, with 7 bases remaining between them. The V gene's germline CDR1 is MNHEY and CDR2 SMNVEV (reference sequence).

The chain employs TRBV19 and TRBJ2-1; possible D gene TRBD2, 7 bases. CDR3 length: 15 amino acids. Germline CDR1 LNHDA, CDR2 SQIVND (reference sequence). Trimming took 3 bases from V and 4 from J, leaving 13 bases between them. CDR3 region: CASSMKGRGYNEQFF. Written as DNA, the CDR3 is TGTGCCAGTAGTATGAAGGGGAGGGGGTACAATGAGCAGTTCTTC. Drawing the rest from reference TRBV19 and TRBJ2-1, the complete variable domain is DGGITQSPKYLFRKEGQNVTLSCEQNLNHDAMYWYRQDPGQGLRLIYYSQIVNDFQKGDIAEGYSVSREKKESFPLTVTSAQKNPTAFYLCASSMKGRGYNEQFFGPGTRLTVL.

CDR3 DNA: TGCGCCAGCAGGGGGTTGACAGGGAAGAACACTGAAGCTTTCTTT. It encodes CASRGLTGKNTEAFF. The V gene is TRBV4-1, the J gene TRBJ1-1, with 7 bases that match TRBD1. CDR1 and CDR2 (germline): MGHRA, YSYEKL. V lost 6 bases to trimming and J lost 1 base; unmatched junction nucleotides: 8. There are 15 residues in the CDR3.

The chain links TRBV28 to TRBJ2-7, with D perhaps TRBD1 (5 bases). Trimming shortened V by 5 bases and J by 0 bases, and 8 bases separated the two germline ends. The CDR3 sequence is 13 residues long. The germline CDR1 and CDR2 sequences are MDHEN and SYDVKM. DNA for the CDR3: TGTGCCAGCAGTACTGGGGCCTCCTACGAGCAGTACTTC. Its translation: CASSTGASYEQYF. Using reference TRBV28 and TRBJ2-7 for the parts outside the CDR3, the full variable domain is DVKVTQSSRYLVKRTGEKVFLECVQDMDHENMFWYRQDPGLGLRLIYFSYDVKMKEKGDIPEGYSVSREKKERFSLILESASTNQTSMYLCASSTGASYEQYFGPGTRLTVT.